The rows below give T cell receptor beta chains drawn from one sample of a study of blood T cell repertoires in COVID-19. Some clones are missing from TCRdb's copy, which holds only in-frame ones; the method was immunoSEQ multiplex PCR. The sample carries some 130,000 clones, over 65% recorded once. Sequencing was performed on PBMCs or T cells enriched from blood (not recorded which). These receptor sequences come from a woman aged 45-65 years who had recovered from COVID-19. Each CDR3 is given without its conserved first and last residue. Fields, in order: V gene, J gene, clone size, CDR3 protein. Expanded clones are given a class, and other clones once, few, many or no size at all.

TRBV6-1	TRBJ2-5	.	ASSEYYGGYSGETQY
TRBV5-1	TRBJ2-7	few	ASSLVPNLEQY
TRBV4-1	TRBJ1-1	.	ASSQVQGGMNTEAF
TRBV6-5	TRBJ1-2	.	ASSYIQGAPYGYT
TRBV25-1	TRBJ1-2	.	ASSNPSFGYT
TRBV11-2	TRBJ1-2	.	ASSFARSGTNYGYT
TRBV3-1/TRBV3-2	TRBJ2-1	few	ASSHFSNEQF
TRBV7-2	TRBJ1-2	few	ASSSGYYGYT
TRBV7-3	TRBJ2-2	.	ASSLTGDTGELF
TRBV3-1/TRBV3-2	TRBJ1-1	.	ASSSKTGPGTEAF
TRBV7-2	TRBJ2-3	.	ASSPWRDTQY
TRBV10-3	TRBJ2-1	.	AIGTSGGIPPEQF
TRBV11-2	TRBJ1-6	.	ASREQAYNSPLH
TRBV7-9	TRBJ1-1	few	ASSWTGGTEAF
TRBV5-1	TRBJ1-2	.	ASSLAGQGASGYT
TRBV7-2	TRBJ1-2	.	ASSLEEGRDYGYT
TRBV28	TRBJ1-5	.	ASSSMDRGGNQPQH
TRBV2	TRBJ1-1	.	ASASLSGEAF
TRBV3-1/TRBV3-2	TRBJ2-3	.	ASSQELREDATQY
TRBV11-2	TRBJ1-2	.	ASSPGTGDREGYT
TRBV11-3	TRBJ1-3	.	ASSLGRGYEGNTIY
TRBV5-4	TRBJ2-5	.	ASSLTEQETQY
TRBV18	TRBJ2-5	.	ASSPTSGGSGETQY
TRBV7-3	TRBJ2-2	.	ASSAGGELF
TRBV6-2/TRBV6-3	TRBJ2-3	.	ASTPSGTLAKQY
TRBV18	TRBJ2-3	.	ASSPNPSDTQY
TRBV28	TRBJ2-7	many	ASGAWEQY
TRBV28	TRBJ2-2	.	AGLRQDTGELF
TRBV3-1/TRBV3-2	TRBJ2-1	.	ASSQGRGANEQF
TRBV3-1/TRBV3-2	TRBJ1-4	.	ASSTRGLGDEKLF
TRBV11-2	TRBJ1-2	.	ASSPGYGYT
TRBV3-1/TRBV3-2	TRBJ1-6	.	ASSRQARTSPLH
TRBV28	TRBJ1-4	.	ASSIPGGGNEKLF
TRBV5-8	TRBJ2-2	.	ASSKPRDRNTGELF
TRBV28	TRBJ2-1	.	ASSSPGLVGKVEF
TRBV4-2	TRBJ2-7	.	ASSQEGAGAIYEQY
TRBV7-9	TRBJ1-2	.	ASSLGTGVHYGYT